This T cell receptor (beta chain) was captured by sequencing in a study of T cell repertoires in cytomegalovirus infection. For this clonotype: A single base separates this from a much larger clone, so it may be a read error.

Germline V gene sequence: CDR1 SNHLY, CDR2 FYNNEI. CDR3 size: 15 residues. TCRdb re-called the reads through MiXCR, storing one row per CDR3 protein. The data contain around 280,000 distinct CDR3 sequences, about 9.1% of them singletons. The clonotype was recovered from a human donor in good health (CMV status not recorded). Some clones in this sample may be carry-over from other donors' samples. This chain connects TRBV2 to TRBJ1-1; tentatively, D is TRBD1 (6 bases). Material: PBMCs. CDR3 protein: CASSLGGGSNTESFF. The CDR3 nucleotides read TGTGCCAGCAGCTTGGGGGGGGGCTCGAACACTGAATCTTTCTTT.